This T cell receptor beta chain emerged from a study of OX40 agonist ivuxolimab in advanced cancers. Study at large: Hepatocellular carcinoma, melanoma, renal cell or head and neck cancer was diagnosed in the dose-escalation patients. Two cutaneous melanoma patients and one hepatocellular carcinoma patient, three in all, had partial responses.

Using immunoSEQ multiplex PCR, the repertoire was profiled, and TCRdb retains in-frame clones only, with some absent. The sample shows roughly 80,000 clones, about 92% of them seen only once. The V and J ends lost 4 bases and 4 bases respectively, with 12 bases between them. This CDR3 contains 14 residues. The germline V gene encodes CDR1 SGHDT and CDR2 YYEEEE. The sequenced sample was CD4+ or CD8+ T cells sorted from blood, obtained in a trial of the OX40 agonist ivuxolimab. V gene TRBV5-6 combines with J gene TRBJ1-5; D is possibly TRBD1 (6 bases). The TCR was taken from an adult with an advanced solid tumor such as melanoma, head and neck, liver or kidney cancer. The CDR3 DNA reads TGTGCCAGCAGCCGCAGGGGCCCTAATCAGCCCCAGCATTTT. It specifies CASSRRGPNQPQHF. Using reference TRBV5-6 and TRBJ1-5 for the parts outside the CDR3, the full variable domain is DAGVTQSPTHLIKTRGQQVTLRCSPKSGHDTVSWYQQALGQGPQFIFQYYEEEERQRGNFPDRFSGHQFPNYSSELNVNALLLGDSALYLCASSRRGPNQPQHFGDGTRLSIL.